The 21 T cell receptor beta chains presented below share a single source sample, sequenced in a study of blood T cell repertoires in COVID-19. Some clones are missing from TCRdb's copy, which holds only in-frame ones; the method was immunoSEQ multiplex PCR. The sample holds about 130,000 clones; 70% to 85% are singletons and the top ten take around 2.7%. The sequenced material came from peripheral blood. The receptors were gathered from a woman of 80 years or more with acute or convalescent COVID-19.

The gene calls are TRBV9 and TRBJ1-3; D not resolved. The CDR3 is 15 residues long. Germline V CDR1 and CDR2: SGDLS, YYNGEE. Trimming took off 1 base at V and 2 bases at J, with 10 bases between the two ends. The CDR3 DNA sequence: TGTGCCAGCAGCGTACAGGAGGGCACTGGAAACACCATATATTTT. Protein product: CASSVQEGTGNTIYF. The full variable domain, completed using reference TRBV9 and TRBJ1-3, is DSGVTQTPKHLITATGQRVTLRCSPRSGDLSVYWYQQSLDQGLQFLIQYYNGEERAKGNILERFSAQQFPDLHSELNLSSLELGDSALYFCASSVQEGTGNTIYFGEGSWLTVV.

As for this clone: Its ends do not fully match the called genes, so a read error is possible. This rearrangement joins TRBV2 to TRBJ2-7, with 9 bases matching TRBD1. CDR1 and CDR2 from the germline V gene are SNHLY and FYNNEI. There are 11 residues in the CDR3. The CDR3 DNA reads as TGTGCCAGCGGGGGGGACAGGGCTCCGGACTTC. This codes for CASGGDRAPDF.

This chain links TRBV19 with TRBJ2-2; no firm D call. Trimming removed 6 bases from V and 2 bases from J, with 10 bases in between. Germline loops: CDR1 LNHDA, CDR2 SQIVND (reference sequence). The CDR3 has 14 amino acids. The CDR3 DNA is TGTGCCAGTAGCCCCGCAGGAAACACCGGGGAGCTGTTTTTT. It encodes CASSPAGNTGELFF.

The chain has TRBV18 and TRBJ1-6, with D possibly being TRBD1 (6 bases). CDR1 and CDR2 (germline): KGHSH, LQKENI. The V end lost 5 bases, the J end lost 15 bases, and 29 bases lay between the germline ends. The CDR3 is 17 residues long. CDR3 coding DNA: TGTGCCAGCTCAGAACTCCTCAGGGGCACCTCCCCGCCTCACCTCCACTTT. As protein: CASSELLRGTSPPHLHF. The whole variable domain, filled in from reference TRBV18 and TRBJ1-6, reads NAGVMQNPRHLVRRRGQEARLRCSPMKGHSHVYWYRQLPEEGLKFMVYLQKENIIDESGMPKERFSAEFPKEGPSILRIQQVVRGDSAAYFCASSELLRGTSPPHLHFGNGTRLTVT.

This sequence joins TRBV28 and TRBJ2-1; weak D call: TRBD2 (6 bases). V was shortened by 3 bases and J by 7 bases, with 19 bases between the two germline ends. The CDR3 is 16 residues long. From germline, CDR1 is MDHEN and CDR2 SYDVKM. Written as DNA, the CDR3 is TGTGCCAGCAGTTTTCCACGGGACTTCTCGAGAAATGAGCAGTTCTTC. This translates into CASSFPRDFSRNEQFF.

Written as DNA, the CDR3 is TGTGCCACCTCGGACAGGGGGTACTACGAGCAGTACTTC. Its protein product is CATSDRGYYEQYF. The genes are TRBV18 and TRBJ2-7; the match to TRBD1 covers 10 bases. The CDR3 has 13 residues. Germline loops: CDR1 KGHSH, CDR2 LQKENI. Unmatched junction bases numbered 6, after V lost 10 bases and J lost 3 bases.

The rearrangement uses TRBV10-3 and TRBJ1-1; the D gene is possibly TRBD1 (5 bases). The germline V gene has CDR1 ENHRY and CDR2 SYGVKD. The CDR3 length is 15 residues. Between the trimmed V and J ends, which lost 5 bases and 3 bases, there was a span of 16 bases. The CDR3 DNA follows: TGTGCCATCAGTAGGGGAGGGTTCGGGTACACTGAAGCTTTCTTT. Amino acid sequence: CAISRGGFGYTEAFF.

The table lists this clone with a few counts. This chain joins TRBV7-2 and TRBJ1-6, with a weak D call TRBD1 (6 bases). CDR3 length equals 15 residues. V was trimmed by 4 bases and J by 9 bases, leaving 16 bases between them. Per germline, CDR1 SGHTA and CDR2 FQGNSA. The CDR3 coding sequence is TGTGCCAGCAGCTGGTCCTCAGGGGCGGGTTCACCCCTCCACTTT. Translating it yields CASSWSSGAGSPLHF. The full variable domain, rest sourced from reference TRBV7-2 and TRBJ1-6, is GAGVSQSPSNKVTEKGKDVELRCDPISGHTALYWYRQSLGQGLEFLIYFQGNSAPDKSGLPSDRFSAERTGGSVSTLTIQRTQQEDSAVYLCASSWSSGAGSPLHFGNGTRLTVT.

This clone was picked up one time. V usage is TRBV6-5 and J usage is TRBJ1-2; D not resolved. The V gene lost 2 bases and the J gene lost 4 bases, with 11 bases spanning the gap. The CDR3 runs 14 residues. CDR1 and CDR2 (germline): MNHEY, SVGAGI. The CDR3 is CASSYDGVGYGYTF. The CDR3 nucleotides are TGTGCCAGCAGTTACGACGGAGTGGGCTATGGCTACACCTTC.

For this clone: The junction and the germline gene differ at one end; a read error may be behind it. The chain employs TRBV5-5 and TRBJ1-1; 9 bases agree with TRBD1. The CDR3 is made up of 14 amino acids. Per the germline V gene, CDR1 is SGHKS and CDR2 is YYEKEE (reference sequence). The DNA for the CDR3 is TGTGCCAGCACCTTGACAGGGGGGTCGACTGAAGCTTTCTTT. This gives the protein CASTLTGGSTEAFF.

The chain employs TRBV27 and TRBJ2-7; TRBD1 matches 8 bases. This CDR3 spans 16 amino acids. The trim removed 3 bases at V and 0 bases at J, leaving 7 bases unmatched. Germline lookup yields CDR1 MNHEY and CDR2 SMNVEV (reference sequence). CDR3 residues: CASSFSTGARSYEQYF. As DNA, the CDR3 is TGTGCCAGCAGTTTCTCGACAGGGGCGCGCTCCTACGAGCAGTACTTC.

The chain recombines TRBV9 with TRBJ1-2; the match to TRBD1 covers 8 bases. With 0 bases clipped from V and 4 bases from J, the junction kept 5 bases outside the gene matches. The CDR3 totals 15 residues. Germline V gene data show CDR1 as SGDLS and CDR2 as YYNGEE. The CDR3 nucleotides are TGTGCCAGCAGCGTAGGGGGGCAGGGGGCCTATGGCTACACCTTC. Protein: CASSVGGQGAYGYTF. Combining the CDR3 with reference TRBV9 and TRBJ1-2 gives the whole variable domain DSGVTQTPKHLITATGQRVTLRCSPRSGDLSVYWYQQSLDQGLQFLIQYYNGEERAKGNILERFSAQQFPDLHSELNLSSLELGDSALYFCASSVGGQGAYGYTFGSGTRLTVV.

The gene calls are TRBV7-9 and TRBJ1-1, with 9 bases aligning to TRBD1. V dropped 8 bases and J dropped 5; count of bases not matched to a gene: 9. The CDR3 has 14 amino acids. Germline-derived CDR1 and CDR2 are SEHNR and FQNEAQ (reference sequence). The CDR3 reads CASGLNRGLTEAFF. CDR3 nucleotides: TGTGCCAGCGGGCTAAACAGGGGGCTGACTGAAGCTTTCTTT.

The V call is TRBV5-6, the J call TRBJ2-3; possibly TRBD2 for D (6 bases). Trimming removed 4 bases from V and 1 base from J, with 13 bases in between. Germline CDR1 is SGHDT and CDR2 is YYEEEE. CDR3 length: 15 amino acids. This CDR3 is CASSTPGRGTDTQYF. The CDR3 DNA sequence: TGTGCCAGCAGCACCCCCGGGAGAGGCACAGATACGCAGTATTTT.

The chain combines TRBV7-2 with TRBJ1-2, with D possibly being TRBD1 (5 bases). Per the germline V gene, CDR1 is SGHTA and CDR2 is FQGNSA. The CDR3 runs 14 residues. V lost 0 bases and J 4 bases, leaving 9 bases between the germline ends. CDR3 coding DNA: TGTGCCAGCAGCTTAGCGCGCAGGGCCTATGGCTACACCTTC. Protein sequence: CASSLARRAYGYTF. The full variable domain, in which reference TRBV7-2 and TRBJ1-2 provide the parts outside the CDR3, is GAGVSQSPSNKVTEKGKDVELRCDPISGHTALYWYRQSLGQGLEFLIYFQGNSAPDKSGLPSDRFSAERTGGSVSTLTIQRTQQEDSAVYLCASSLARRAYGYTFGSGTRLTVV.

The V and J genes are TRBV18 and TRBJ2-6; the match to TRBD1 covers 8 bases. V dropped 6 bases and J dropped 4; count of bases not matched to a gene: 8. Germline loops: CDR1 KGHSH, CDR2 LQKENI. This CDR3 has 16 residues. CDR3 bases: TGTGCCAGCTCTCTTGACAGGGGTTCGGGGGCCAACGTCCTGACTTTC. Translating gives CASSLDRGSGANVLTF. Looking up the rest from reference TRBV18 and TRBJ2-6 gives the full variable domain: NAGVMQNPRHLVRRRGQEARLRCSPMKGHSHVYWYRQLPEEGLKFMVYLQKENIIDESGMPKERFSAEFPKEGPSILRIQQVVRGDSAAYFCASSLDRGSGANVLTFGAGSRLTVL.

The V and J genes are TRBV3-1 (or the pseudogene TRBV3-2) and TRBJ2-5; TRBD1 aligns across 7 bases. Looked up from germline, CDR1 is LGHDT and CDR2 is YNNKEL (reference sequence). The junction had 6 bases not matched to a gene; V was cut back by 1 base and J by 4 bases. This CDR3 comprises 15 residues. The CDR3 DNA reads as TGTGCCAGCAGCCAAGTCGACAGGGTGGTAGAGACCCAGTACTTC. Protein sequence: CASSQVDRVVETQYF.

The chain joins TRBV5-6 to TRBJ1-1; TRBD1 agrees at 7 bases. This CDR3 spans 15 amino acids. V gave up 6 bases and J gave up 4 bases; unmatched junction bases: 12. Germline values: CDR1 SGHDT, CDR2 YYEEEE. CDR3 loop: CASTGTYRGGTEAFF. CDR3 coding DNA: TGTGCCAGCACCGGGACGTACAGGGGCGGCACTGAAGCTTTCTTT.

The V call is TRBV3-1 (or the pseudogene TRBV3-2), the J call TRBJ2-1; no definite D call. This CDR3 contains 14 residues. Germline CDR1 is LGHDT and CDR2 is YNNKEL (reference sequence). The V end lost 0 bases, the J end lost 9 bases, and 12 bases lay between the germline ends. The CDR3 here is CASSQDPRSLEQFF. The CDR3 DNA reads as TGTGCCAGCAGCCAAGATCCCAGGTCGCTTGAGCAGTTCTTC.

The V call is TRBV27, the J call TRBJ2-1, with D possibly TRBD1 on 5 matching bases. Per the germline V gene, CDR1 is MNHEY and CDR2 is SMNVEV (reference sequence). Between the trimmed V and J ends, which lost 1 base and 2 bases, there was a span of 9 bases. The CDR3 totals 15 residues. The CDR3 reads CASSLFRVTYNEQFF. CDR3 bases: TGTGCCAGCAGTTTATTCAGGGTCACCTACAATGAGCAGTTCTTC.

The chain uses TRBV4-1 and TRBJ1-1; 8 nucleotides match TRBD1. The CDR3 totals 15 residues. The V gene's germline CDR1 is MGHRA and CDR2 YSYEKL. The V gene end was trimmed by 4 bases and the J gene end by 1 base; junction bases not matched to a gene: 5. The CDR3 sequence: CASSPTGVRNTEAFF. CDR3 bases: TGCGCCAGCAGCCCGACAGGGGTAAGGAACACTGAAGCTTTCTTT.